The TCR beta chain under discussion was sequenced for a study of response to subunit inactivated influenza vaccine. Broader study findings: Researchers suggested that each seasonal influenza vaccination recruits few new T cells.

Via MiXCR, TCRdb re-called the RT-PCR reads, giving one row per CDR3 protein. This sample yields hundreds of thousands of distinct CDR3 sequences, of which less than 10% are seen a single time; 10% to 15% belongs to the top ten. About this clonotype itself: The antigen is not known.

Germline V gene lookup returns CDR1 SGDLS and CDR2 YYNGEE. The V gene end was trimmed by 2 bases and the J gene end by 4 bases; junction bases not matched to a gene: 5. This CDR3 has 14 amino acids. This TCR came from a man aged 50 to 75 who received an inactivated influenza vaccine. The rearrangement joins TRBV9 to TRBJ2-7; 8 bases align to TRBD2. This specimen was PBMCs from blood, taken roughly 24 months after vaccination. CDR3 sequence: CASSVTGGGYEQYF. For the CDR3, the DNA is TGTGCCAGCAGCGTCACTGGCGGGGGGTACGAGCAGTACTTC.